Shown below are 20 T cell receptor beta chains from a single sample sequenced in a study of blood T cell repertoires in COVID-19. This table comes from immunoSEQ multiplex PCR, and its TCRdb copy is limited to in-frame clones, with some not included. The sample has about 190,000 clones; roughly 80% are singletons. Sequenced: peripheral blood. These receptors originate from a woman aged 45-65 years with acute or convalescent COVID-19.

This chain joins TRBV3-1 (or the pseudogene TRBV3-2) and TRBJ1-2; maybe TRBD1 (5 bases). The germline V gene encodes CDR1 LGHDT and CDR2 YNNKEL (reference sequence). Deletions cut 2 bases from V and 3 bases from J, with 13 bases between. The CDR3 sequence is 15 residues long. DNA for the CDR3: TGTGCCAGCAGCCAACTGATGTCCAGGGACTATGGCTACACCTTC. Translating gives CASSQLMSRDYGYTF.

The chain has TRBV7-2 and TRBJ2-3; 16 bases match TRBD2. J was trimmed by 2 bases and V by 6 bases; bases with no gene match: 11. This CDR3 has 19 residues. CDR1 is SGHTA, CDR2 FQGNSA, per germline. CDR3 in DNA: TGTGCCAGCAGTTTGCTCCCGGGACTAGCGGGAGGGGCCACAGATACGCAGTATTTT. Residues: CASSLLPGLAGGATDTQYF.

V is TRBV30 and J is TRBJ1-6; 9 bases fit TRBD1. Trimming took 3 bases from V and 14 from J; bases not matched to a gene: 8. Germline-derived CDR1 and CDR2 are GTSNPN and SVGIG (reference sequence). The CDR3 runs 13 residues. CDR3 nucleotides: TGTGCCTGGAGGCTCAACAGGGGGCGATCCCTCCACTTT. It yields the protein CAWRLNRGRSLHF.

The V call is TRBV18, the J call TRBJ2-7; TRBD2 matches at 10 bases. V lost 2 bases, J lost 4 bases, and 5 bases stayed unmatched. CDR3 length equals 15 residues. Germline V gene lookup returns CDR1 KGHSH and CDR2 LQKENI. This CDR3 is CASSPEASGRYEQYF. The CDR3, as DNA: TGTGCCAGCTCACCAGAGGCTAGCGGGAGATACGAGCAGTACTTC.

The table lists this clone with a few counts. The V call is TRBV29-1, the J call TRBJ2-1; TRBD1 matches at 8 bases. The CDR3 is 12 amino acids. CDR1 and CDR2 from the germline V gene are SQVTM and ANQGSEA. V shed 5 bases, J shed 7 bases, and the junction held 4 bases outside the gene matches. CDR3 region: CSVRTGRNEQFF. The CDR3 nucleotides read TGCAGCGTTCGGACAGGGAGAAATGAGCAGTTCTTC.

CDR3 DNA sequence: TGTGCCACCCTAAGTTATGGCTACACCTTC. Protein product: CATLSYGYTF. The chain couples TRBV28 to TRBJ1-2; D uncertain. The length of the CDR3 is 10 residues. The germline CDR1 and CDR2 sequences are MDHEN and SYDVKM. Trimming left V 10 bases short and J 5 bases short, with 8 bases between.

This clone was counted between two and nine times. J is TRBJ2-7 and V is TRBV7-2, with D perhaps TRBD1 (6 bases). Trimming removed 5 bases at V and 6 bases at J, with 23 bases between. CDR3 length equals 16 residues. CDR1 is SGHTA, CDR2 FQGNSA, per germline. The CDR3 sequence: CASSMDSPGLGFEQYF. CDR3 nucleotides: TGTGCCAGCAGCATGGACAGCCCGGGTTTGGGGTTCGAGCAGTACTTC.

The V call is TRBV5-1, the J call TRBJ2-3, with TRBD2 matching over 8 bases. Germline CDR1 SGHRS, CDR2 YFSETQ. V gave up 3 bases and J gave up 4 bases; unmatched junction bases: 7. The CDR3 consists of 15 residues. Here the CDR3 reads CASSSHGGASDTQYF. The CDR3 nucleotides are TGCGCCAGCAGCTCTCACGGGGGGGCGTCAGATACGCAGTATTTT.

The chain links TRBV25-1 to TRBJ1-5; no clear D gene. CDR1 is MGHDK and CDR2 is SYGVNS in the germline V gene. The CDR3 covers 13 residues. V was pared by 4 bases and J by 9 bases, with 13 bases between. The CDR3 is CASSAFDGRPQHF. The CDR3 DNA reads TGTGCCAGCAGTGCCTTCGATGGCCGGCCCCAGCATTTT. The variable domain in full, with the rest retrieved from reference TRBV25-1 and TRBJ1-5, is EADIYQTPRYLVIGTGKKITLECSQTMGHDKMYWYQQDPGMELHLIHYSYGVNSTEKGDLSSESTVSRIRTEHFPLTLESARPSHTSQYLCASSAFDGRPQHFGDGTRLSIL.

V usage is TRBV5-4 and J usage is TRBJ1-2; 8 nucleotides line up with TRBD1. Losses at the gene ends were 4 bases for V and 4 bases for J; bases not matched to a gene: 6. Germline V gives CDR1 SGHNT, CDR2 YYREEE (reference sequence). The CDR3 is made up of 14 amino acids. Here the CDR3 reads CASSPGTGFYGYTF. CDR3 in DNA: TGTGCCAGCAGCCCTGGGACAGGATTCTATGGCTACACCTTC.

The J gene is TRBJ2-1, the V gene TRBV11-2; tentatively, D is TRBD2 (6 bases). V lost 5 bases and J lost 9, with 20 bases in between. Per germline, CDR1 SGHAT and CDR2 FQNNGV. The CDR3 covers 15 residues. The DNA of the CDR3 is TGTGCCAGCAGCAAACTTCGACTAGGGTGGACTGAGCAGTTCTTC. Its protein product is CASSKLRLGWTEQFF.

V is TRBV28 and J is TRBJ1-1; D is possibly TRBD1 (5 bases). Deletions cut 7 bases from V and 4 bases from J, with 16 bases between. The CDR3 has 14 amino acids. Germline V gene sequence: CDR1 MDHEN, CDR2 SYDVKM. The CDR3 coding sequence is TGTGCCAGCAACTACTACCGCGGGGCCACTGAAGCTTTCTTT. Amino acid sequence: CASNYYRGATEAFF.

The DNA of the CDR3 is TGTGCTAGTGGTTGGGGAGCGGGGACCTACAATGAGCAGTTCTTC. Its translation is CASGWGAGTYNEQFF. The chain couples TRBV12-5 to TRBJ2-1; 7 nucleotides agree with TRBD2. Per germline, CDR1 LGHNT and CDR2 FRNRAP. V dropped 4 bases and J dropped 2; count of bases not matched to a gene: 5. The CDR3 is 15 amino acids. Supplemented by reference TRBV12-5 and TRBJ2-1, the full variable domain reads DARVTQTPRHKVTEMGQEVTMRCQPILGHNTVFWYRQTMMQGLELLAYFRNRAPLDDSGMPKDRFSAEMPDATLATLKIQPSEPRDSAVYFCASGWGAGTYNEQFFGPGTRLTVL.

This chain joins TRBV19 and TRBJ1-1, with a possible D match to TRBD1 (6 bases). Germline lookup yields CDR1 LNHDA and CDR2 SQIVND (reference sequence). This CDR3 spans 14 amino acids. Trimming pared 4 bases from V and 1 base from J, leaving 10 bases between. The CDR3 loop is CASSRGHRNTEAFF. The CDR3 region has the DNA TGTGCCAGTAGTAGGGGACACCGGAACACTGAAGCTTTCTTT.

V gene TRBV4-3 combines with J gene TRBJ2-2; maybe TRBD2 (6 bases). Between the trimmed V and J ends, which lost 4 bases and 6 bases, there was a span of 12 bases. CDR3 length equals 14 residues. Germline lookup yields CDR1 LGHNA and CDR2 YSLEER. The CDR3 spells CASSRQTSSGELFF. The CDR3 coding sequence is TGCGCCAGCAGCCGACAGACTAGTTCCGGGGAGCTGTTTTTT.

This chain uses TRBV28 with TRBJ1-4; tentative D call: TRBD1 (6 bases). Germline CDR1 MDHEN, CDR2 SYDVKM. V lost 6 bases and J 5 bases, leaving 16 bases between the germline ends. The CDR3 totals 15 residues. The CDR3 nucleotides read TGTGCCAGCAGCCCGTACAGGGCGCTGAATGAAAAACTGTTTTTT. The encoded protein is CASSPYRALNEKLFF.

The V call is TRBV4-2, the J call TRBJ1-2, with D possibly being TRBD1 (6 bases). This CDR3 comprises 12 residues. Germline loops: CDR1 LGHNA, CDR2 YNFKEQ. Trimming took 3 bases from V and 5 from J, leaving 7 bases between them. The CDR3 nucleotides are TGTGCCAGCAGCCAGGGGGCTTATGGCTACACCTTC. The encoded protein is CASSQGAYGYTF.

The J gene is TRBJ2-1, the V gene TRBV6-2 or TRBV6-3; maybe TRBD1 (6 bases). This CDR3 spans 17 amino acids. CDR1 is MNHEY, CDR2 SVGEGT, per germline. Between the trimmed V and J ends, which lost 6 bases and 5 bases, there was a span of 23 bases. The CDR3: CASSRPLGAPGNNEQFF. For the CDR3, the DNA is TGTGCCAGCAGCCGACCACTGGGGGCCCCAGGGAACAATGAGCAGTTCTTC.

This clone was detected only a few times. The rearrangement uses TRBV19 and TRBJ2-7; 8 positions match TRBD1. The CDR3 loop spans 14 amino acids. CDR1 is LNHDA, CDR2 SQIVND, per germline (reference sequence). The junction had 6 bases not matched to a gene; V was cut back by 5 bases and J by 3 bases. CDR3 DNA sequence: TGTGCCAGTAGTGCCTACGGACAGGGCTACGAGCAGTACTTC. This translates into CASSAYGQGYEQYF.

The chain couples TRBV28 to TRBJ2-3; perhaps TRBD1 as D (7 bases). Germline V gene sequence: CDR1 MDHEN, CDR2 SYDVKM. The CDR3 runs 21 residues. V was cut by 3 bases and J by 0 bases, with 28 bases left in between. The CDR3 region is CASSFPWPRGRAGTSTDTQYF. CDR3 in DNA: TGTGCCAGCAGTTTCCCTTGGCCAAGGGGGCGCGCGGGGACTAGCACAGATACGCAGTATTTT.